The 31 T cell receptor beta chains listed next were all sequenced from one sample in a study of CD8 T cells in ankylosing spondylitis. Study observations and caveats: Ankylosing spondylitis blood seemed to carry a telltale TCR beta motif made of several highly homologous variants.

MiXCR was run by TCRdb on the 5' RACE reads, yielding one entry per CDR3 protein. The sample lists around 490,000 distinct CDR3 sequences; roughly 5.2% were seen once. No antigens are known for them. The specimen sequenced was blood, either unsorted or a sorted T cell fraction (not recorded which). All receptors come from a male donor with ankylosing spondylitis.

This clonotype appeared many times. The rearrangement links TRBV6-6 to TRBJ2-1; D might be TRBD2 (5 bases). This CDR3 has 12 amino acids. Germline V gives CDR1 MNHNY, CDR2 SVGAGI (reference sequence). V was pared by 2 bases and J by 10 bases, with 9 bases between. CDR3 protein: CASSYRTSEQFF. CDR3 sequence (DNA): TGTGCCAGCAGTTACAGGACTTCCGAGCAGTTCTTC.

There are many counts of this clonotype. The chain carries TRBV20-1 and TRBJ1-5; D might be TRBD1 (5 bases). This CDR3 contains 15 residues. The V gene lost 5 bases and the J gene lost 6 bases, with 20 bases spanning the gap. CDR1 DFQATT and CDR2 SNEGSKA come from the germline V gene (reference sequence). Written as DNA, the CDR3 is TGCAGTGCTCCCTCGGGGGGGTTGACGAGTCAGCCCCAGCATTTT. Encoded protein: CSAPSGGLTSQPQHF.

The genes are TRBV28 and TRBJ1-2; D is uncertain. The V gene's germline CDR1 is MDHEN and CDR2 SYDVKM. V lost 7 bases and J lost 9, with 18 bases in between. The CDR3 spans 13 residues. The CDR3 loop reads CASTVGPRGRYTF. The CDR3 DNA follows: TGTGCCAGCACCGTTGGGCCCAGAGGTCGCTACACCTTC.

This clonotype was recorded many times. The rearrangement joins TRBV12-3 or TRBV12-4 to TRBJ2-3; D is uncertain. V lost 3 bases, J lost 4 bases, and 17 bases lay in between. This CDR3 region has 16 residues. CDR3 bases: TGTGCCAGCAGTTTCAATGGCGTTTTCGCCCCAGATACGCAGTATTTT. This sequence encodes CASSFNGVFAPDTQYF.

The V and J genes are TRBV5-1 and TRBJ2-3, with D possibly TRBD1 on 6 matching bases. CDR3 length equals 14 residues. Per germline, CDR1 SGHRS and CDR2 YFSETQ. Trimming removed 7 bases at V and 2 bases at J, with 14 bases between. The CDR3: CASAQGGYTDTQYF. The CDR3 DNA is TGCGCCAGCGCACAGGGCGGGTACACAGATACGCAGTATTTT.

The sample holds many counts of this clonotype. The rearrangement links TRBV7-9 to TRBJ2-7; 8 nucleotides align to TRBD1. V dropped 5 bases and J dropped 0; count of bases not matched to a gene: 3. There are 14 residues in the CDR3. Germline V CDR1 and CDR2: SEHNR, FQNEAQ (reference sequence). In DNA, the CDR3 is TGTGCCAGCAGCATGGACAGGGTCTCCTACGAGCAGTACTTC. Protein: CASSMDRVSYEQYF.

This clonotype was counted many times. The chain couples TRBV5-1 to TRBJ2-3, with TRBD2 as a possible D gene (5 bases). The germline gives CDR1 SGHRS, CDR2 YFSETQ. The CDR3 length is 14 residues. Trimming removed 5 bases at V and 2 bases at J, with 12 bases between. The CDR3 here is CASSRGWATDTQYF. DNA for the CDR3: TGCGCCAGCAGTCGGGGTTGGGCCACAGATACGCAGTATTTT.

This clonotype was seen at least ten times. J is TRBJ2-7 and V is TRBV15; weak D call: TRBD1 (6 bases). Trimming left V 0 bases short and J 4 bases short, with 16 bases between. Germline V gives CDR1 LNHNV, CDR2 YYDKDF (reference sequence). This CDR3 contains 16 residues. CDR3 sequence (DNA): TGTGCCACCAGCAGAGAAAGGACAGAGACCAGATACGAGCAGTACTTC. Translated, it gives CATSRERTETRYEQYF.

This clonotype was seen a few times. V is TRBV7-3 and J is TRBJ2-6, with D possibly TRBD1 on 5 matching bases. The CDR3 contains 18 residues. Trimming pared 1 base from V and 4 bases from J, leaving 17 bases between. The germline V gene has CDR1 SGHTA and CDR2 FQGTGA. CDR3 bases: TGTGCCAGCAGCTTAAAAACAGGCGAATTGGGCGGGGCCAACGTCCTGACTTTC. This gives the protein CASSLKTGELGGANVLTF.

This clonotype was detected once. This chain joins TRBV20-1 and TRBJ2-3; D assignment may be TRBD1 or TRBD2 (6 bases each). The length of the CDR3 is 13 residues. Germline V gene sequence: CDR1 DFQATT, CDR2 SNEGSKA (reference sequence). V lost 5 bases, J lost 2 bases, and 11 bases lay in between. The DNA of the CDR3 is TGCAGTGCTCAAGGGGGGTTCACAGATACGCAGTATTTT. This gives the protein CSAQGGFTDTQYF.

This clonotype was found many times. The rearrangement joins TRBV3-1 to TRBJ2-7; 7 nucleotides align to TRBD1. The J segment lost 12 bases and the V segment lost 1 base, leaving 6 bases of the junction unmatched. This CDR3 is 12 amino acids long. In germline, CDR1 is LGHDT, CDR2 YNNKEL (reference sequence). CDR3 in DNA: TGTGCCAGCAGCCAAGGTCCGGGACAGACGTACTTC. It translates to CASSQGPGQTYF.

This clonotype was recorded many times. V and J are TRBV5-1 and TRBJ1-2, with TRBD1 matching over 11 bases. The J segment lost 8 bases and the V segment lost 4 bases, leaving 19 bases of the junction unmatched. The CDR3 is 18 amino acids. Germline-derived CDR1 and CDR2 are SGHRS and YFSETQ. In DNA, the CDR3 is TGCGCCAGCAGCCCACTTTCTTTTGGGACAGGGGGATCGGAAGGCTACACCTTC. Translated, it gives CASSPLSFGTGGSEGYTF.

This clonotype has only a few counts. The chain combines TRBV5-1 with TRBJ2-1; no clear D. CDR1 and CDR2 (germline): SGHRS, YFSETQ. The CDR3 contains 14 residues. V gave up 3 bases and J gave up 10 bases, with 17 bases separating them. The CDR3 region is CASSSLDSFGEQFF. As DNA, the CDR3 is TGCGCCAGCAGCTCCCTTGATTCTTTCGGGGAGCAGTTCTTC.

The table lists this clonotype with many counts. The rearrangement uses TRBV12-3 or TRBV12-4 and TRBJ1-4, with D perhaps matching TRBD1 (6 bases). Trimming shortened V by 5 bases and J by 8 bases, and 15 bases separated the two germline ends. CDR3 length: 14 amino acids. This CDR3 is CASSPLGTQEKLFF. In DNA form, the CDR3 reads TGTGCCAGCAGTCCACTTGGGACACAGGAAAAACTGTTTTTT.

In this sample, this clonotype turned up many times. This chain connects TRBV4-2 to TRBJ2-7; 11 positions agree with TRBD2. V lost 2 bases and J lost 3; bases outside the gene matches: 3. This CDR3 comprises 15 residues. Germline lookup yields CDR1 LGHNA and CDR2 YNFKEQ. The DNA of the CDR3 is TGTGCCAGCAGCCAAATGGGACTAGCGGACTACGAGCAGTACTTC. It encodes CASSQMGLADYEQYF.

On this clonotype: A read error may explain this, as a much larger clone is one base away. The V call is TRBV7-9, the J call TRBJ1-6; D gene ambiguous. This CDR3 has 11 amino acids. The germline V gene encodes CDR1 SEHNR and CDR2 FQNEAQ (reference sequence). V was pared by 2 bases and J by 9 bases, with 2 bases between. The CDR3 is CASSLSSPLHF. DNA for the CDR3: TGTGCCAGCAGCTTAAGTTCACCCCTCCACTTT.

This clonotype was observed many times. The V gene is TRBV12-3 or TRBV12-4, the J gene TRBJ1-5; D gene ambiguous. The CDR3 loop spans 14 amino acids. V was clipped by 3 bases and J by 4 bases, with 10 bases between them. Here the CDR3 reads CASSFLSGNQPQHF. For the CDR3, the DNA is TGTGCCAGCAGTTTTCTGTCGGGGAATCAGCCCCAGCATTTT.

This clonotype has ten or more counts. This sequence joins TRBV27 and TRBJ2-4; a possible D gene is TRBD2 (5 bases). V was pared by 5 bases and J by 3 bases, with 8 bases between. The CDR3 is 13 residues long. Germline CDR1 is MNHEY and CDR2 is SMNVEV (reference sequence). CDR3 sequence reads: CASSLARKNIQYF. In DNA form, the CDR3 reads TGTGCCAGCAGTCTAGCCCGCAAAAACATTCAGTACTTC.

This clonotype came up many times. V is TRBV6-5 and J is TRBJ2-1; D assignment may be TRBD1 or TRBD2 (5 bases each). The CDR3 has 16 amino acids. The V and J ends lost 2 bases and 2 bases respectively, with 13 bases between them. The germline gives CDR1 MNHEY, CDR2 SVGAGI. The CDR3 protein is CASSYTTGTAYNEQFF. In DNA, the CDR3 is TGTGCCAGCAGTTACACGACTGGGACGGCCTACAATGAGCAGTTCTTC.

This clonotype was counted at least ten times. This chain uses TRBV20-1 with TRBJ1-1, with TRBD1 matching over 8 bases. The trim removed 6 bases at V and 6 bases at J, leaving 6 bases unmatched. The CDR3 has 12 residues. From germline, CDR1 is DFQATT and CDR2 SNEGSKA (reference sequence). Here the CDR3 reads CSAVQGASEAFF. DNA of the CDR3: TGCAGTGCGGTGCAGGGGGCGTCTGAAGCTTTCTTT.

This clonotype was observed many times. The V call is TRBV5-1, the J call TRBJ2-3; D unclear. V lost 0 bases and J 5 bases, leaving 13 bases between the germline ends. Germline V gene sequence: CDR1 SGHRS, CDR2 YFSETQ. This CDR3 is built from 15 residues. CDR3 protein: CASSLVAIRQDTQYF. The CDR3 DNA sequence: TGCGCCAGCAGCTTGGTGGCAATTCGCCAAGATACGCAGTATTTT.

As concerns this clonotype: A junction boundary mismatches the germline segment, possibly from a read error. V usage is TRBV20-1 and J usage is TRBJ2-5, with 13 bases lining up with TRBD2. Germline V lookup: CDR1 DFQATT, CDR2 SNEGSKA (reference sequence). The CDR3 runs to 16 residues. The CDR3 spells CCATGTSGNLQETQYF. The CDR3 DNA is TGCTGTGCTACCGGGACTAGCGGGAACCTTCAAGAGACCCAGTACTTC.

This clonotype has a count of ten or more. The chain's CDR3 is CASSRTGQQETQYF. In DNA form, the CDR3 reads TGCGCCAGCAGCCGAACAGGGCAACAAGAGACCCAGTACTTC. The chain links TRBV5-1 to TRBJ2-5, with D maybe TRBD1 (6 bases). V was trimmed by 4 bases and J by 2 bases, leaving 12 bases between them. The CDR3 is made up of 14 amino acids. CDR1 and CDR2 (germline): SGHRS, YFSETQ. Combining the CDR3 with reference TRBV5-1 and TRBJ2-5 gives the whole variable domain KAGVTQTPRYLIKTRGQQVTLSCSPISGHRSVSWYQQTPGQGLQFLFEYFSETQRNKGNFPGRFSGRQFSNSRSEMNVSTLELGDSALYLCASSRTGQQETQYFGPGTRLLVL.

This clonotype was observed many times. The chain joins TRBV6-5 to TRBJ2-7, with D perhaps TRBD2 (5 bases). The CDR3 runs to 14 residues. The germline gives CDR1 MNHEY, CDR2 SVGAGI. The V gene lost 2 bases and the J gene lost 3 bases, with 11 bases spanning the gap. This CDR3 reads CASSYAPGSYEQYF. The CDR3 DNA sequence: TGTGCCAGCAGTTACGCACCGGGGAGCTACGAGCAGTACTTC.

The chain is built from TRBV5-1 and TRBJ2-7; TRBD2 aligns across 9 bases. The CDR3 length is 13 residues. The V segment lost 5 bases and the J segment 2 bases; nucleotides outside the gene matches: 2. Per the germline V gene, CDR1 is SGHRS and CDR2 is YFSETQ. The CDR3 DNA reads TGCGCCAGCAGGCCTAGCGGGGCCTACGAGCAGTACTTC. Protein sequence: CASRPSGAYEQYF.

The CDR3 nucleotides read TGCGCCAGCAGCCAAGAAATCGGAGCGGGGGGCCAAGATACGCAGTATTTT. This codes for CASSQEIGAGGQDTQYF. The chain has TRBV4-3 and TRBJ2-3; 9 bases line up with TRBD2. The CDR3 spans 17 residues. Germline V gene lookup returns CDR1 LGHNA and CDR2 YSLEER. The ends lost 0 bases at V and 5 bases at J; junction bases unmatched: 9.

For this clonotype: A clone one base away is much larger, so this may be a read error. It is likely a read error, because the conserved phenylalanine at the end of the CDR3 is missing. The chain combines TRBV4-2 with TRBJ2-3; the D is unclear. This CDR3 comprises 15 residues. The germline V and J ends were trimmed by 0 bases and 3 bases, with 10 bases remaining between them. CDR1 is LGHNA, CDR2 YNFKEQ, per germline. The CDR3 here is CASSQDYKATDTQYL. The DNA of the CDR3 is TGTGCCAGCAGCCAAGATTATAAAGCTACAGATACGCAGTATCTT.

In this sample, this clonotype turned up many times. The J gene is TRBJ2-7, the V gene TRBV7-9; D ambiguous. Germline CDR1 reads SEHNR; CDR2 reads FQNEAQ (reference sequence). V shed 1 base and J shed 5 bases, with 12 bases lying between them. CDR3 length: 14 residues. In DNA form, the CDR3 reads TGTGCCAGCAGCTTAGGAGGCAGAAGAAACGAGCAGTACTTC. Amino acids: CASSLGGRRNEQYF.

The V gene is TRBV6-5, the J gene TRBJ2-7; TRBD2 is a possible D gene (5 bases). Trimming took off 2 bases at V and 2 bases at J, with 10 bases between the two ends. The germline CDR1 and CDR2 sequences are MNHEY and SVGAGI. CDR3 length equals 14 residues. CDR3 nucleotide sequence: TGTGCCAGCAGTTACCTATACGGGGCCTACGAGCAGTACTTC. It specifies CASSYLYGAYEQYF.

This clonotype came up many times. As DNA, the CDR3 is TGTGCCAGCAGCCGTGCGGGGGGGGGTATCTACGAGCAGTACTTC. Its translation is CASSRAGGGIYEQYF. This chain uses TRBV28 with TRBJ2-7, with 9 bases that match TRBD2. V trimming: 6 bases; J trimming: 3 bases; junction bases outside the gene matches: 9. Germline V gene sequence: CDR1 MDHEN, CDR2 SYDVKM. This CDR3 comprises 15 residues. The full variable domain, completed using reference TRBV28 and TRBJ2-7, is DVKVTQSSRYLVKRTGEKVFLECVQDMDHENMFWYRQDPGLGLRLIYFSYDVKMKEKGDIPEGYSVSREKKERFSLILESASTNQTSMYLCASSRAGGGIYEQYFGPGTRLTVT.

This clonotype has at least ten counts. A much larger clone lies a single base off, so this may be a read error. The chain employs TRBV28 and TRBJ1-1; a weak D match, TRBD1 (5 bases). The ends were cut back, 0 bases at V and 3 bases at J, with 5 bases in the middle. The CDR3 has 13 amino acids. Germline V gene sequence: CDR1 MDHEN, CDR2 SYDVKM. CDR3 nucleotide sequence: TGTGCCAGCAGTTTATGGGGGGACACTGAAGCTTTCTTT. Translating gives CASSLWGDTEAFF.